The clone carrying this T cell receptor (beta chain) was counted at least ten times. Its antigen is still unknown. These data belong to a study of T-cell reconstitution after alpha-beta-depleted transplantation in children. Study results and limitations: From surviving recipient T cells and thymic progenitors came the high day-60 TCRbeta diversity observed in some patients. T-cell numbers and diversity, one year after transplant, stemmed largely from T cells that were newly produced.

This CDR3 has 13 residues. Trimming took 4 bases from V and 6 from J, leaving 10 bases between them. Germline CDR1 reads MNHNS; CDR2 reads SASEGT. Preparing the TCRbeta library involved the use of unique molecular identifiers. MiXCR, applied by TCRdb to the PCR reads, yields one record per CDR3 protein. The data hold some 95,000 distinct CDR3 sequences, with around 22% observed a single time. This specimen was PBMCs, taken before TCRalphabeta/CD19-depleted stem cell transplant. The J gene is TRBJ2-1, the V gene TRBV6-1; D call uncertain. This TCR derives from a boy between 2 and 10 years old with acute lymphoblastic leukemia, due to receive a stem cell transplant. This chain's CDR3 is CASSAVRVNEQFF. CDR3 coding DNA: TGTGCCAGCAGTGCCGTCCGGGTCAATGAGCAGTTCTTC.